The 5 T cell receptor beta chains in this list originate from one sample, sequenced in a study of blood T cell repertoires in COVID-19. TCRdb's table, derived via immunoSEQ multiplex PCR, lists solely in-frame clones and lacks some. This sample has some 160,000 clones, with around 75% found just once. Sequences were obtained from peripheral blood. The receptors here all came from a woman older than 75 with acute or convalescent COVID-19.

This sequence joins TRBV6-5 and TRBJ2-2; 8 nucleotides match TRBD1. Germline V gene data show CDR1 as MNHEY and CDR2 as SVGAGI. The CDR3 has 14 residues. The trim removed 6 bases at V and 6 bases at J, leaving 6 bases unmatched. DNA of the CDR3: TGTGCCAGCAGCTCCGACAGGGGCGCCGGGGAGCTGTTTTTT. Translated, it gives CASSSDRGAGELFF.

The sample holds one count of this clone. The rearrangement uses TRBV28 and TRBJ2-1, with 9 bases that match TRBD2. From germline, CDR1 is MDHEN and CDR2 SYDVKM. This CDR3 region has 15 residues. With 8 bases clipped from V and 6 bases from J, the junction kept 11 bases outside the gene matches. CDR3 amino acids: CASRLAGAVINEQFF. CDR3 sequence (DNA): TGTGCCAGCCGCTTAGCGGGAGCGGTCATCAATGAGCAGTTCTTC.

The CDR3 sequence is CASSPQGNGYTF. CDR3 in DNA: TGTGCCAGCAGCCCACAGGGTAATGGCTACACCTTC. The genes are TRBV7-9 and TRBJ1-2; a possible D gene is TRBD1 (6 bases). There are 12 residues in the CDR3. The germline V gene encodes CDR1 SEHNR and CDR2 FQNEAQ (reference sequence). Trimming removed 5 bases at V and 6 bases at J, with 10 bases between.

This chain links TRBV5-8 with TRBJ2-5; D is unresolved. Trimming cost V 4 bases and J 3 bases, with 4 bases left between them. The CDR3 is 11 residues long. Germline V gene sequence: CDR1 SGHTS, CDR2 YDEGEE. CDR3: CASSPEETQYF. DNA of the CDR3: TGTGCCAGCAGCCCCGAAGAGACCCAGTACTTC.

The chain employs TRBV6-1 and TRBJ2-3, with D unclear. The CDR3 is 13 residues long. Trimming took off 3 bases at V and 0 bases at J, with 4 bases between the two ends. CDR1 is MNHNS and CDR2 is SASEGT in the germline V gene. The CDR3 here is CASSERSTDTQYF. The CDR3, as DNA: TGTGCCAGCAGTGAGCGGAGCACAGATACGCAGTATTTT.